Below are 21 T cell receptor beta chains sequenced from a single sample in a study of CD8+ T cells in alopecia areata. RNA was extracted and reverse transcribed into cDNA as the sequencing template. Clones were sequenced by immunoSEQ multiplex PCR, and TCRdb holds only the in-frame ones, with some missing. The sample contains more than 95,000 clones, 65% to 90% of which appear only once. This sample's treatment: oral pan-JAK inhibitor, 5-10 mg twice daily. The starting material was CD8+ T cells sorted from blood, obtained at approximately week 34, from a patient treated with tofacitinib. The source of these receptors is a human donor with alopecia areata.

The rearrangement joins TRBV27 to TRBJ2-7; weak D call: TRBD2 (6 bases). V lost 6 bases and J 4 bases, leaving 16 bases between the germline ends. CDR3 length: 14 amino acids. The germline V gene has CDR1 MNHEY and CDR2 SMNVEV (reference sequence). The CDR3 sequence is CASRWGGLGYEQYF. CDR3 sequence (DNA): TGTGCCAGCAGGTGGGGAGGACTTGGTTACGAGCAGTACTTC.

CDR3 coding DNA: TGCGCCAGCAGCTCAGCGGGGGAGCAGTACTTC. Amino acid sequence: CASSSAGEQYF. The chain couples TRBV5-1 to TRBJ2-7; 7 nucleotides agree with TRBD2. This CDR3 comprises 11 residues. V lost 3 bases to trimming and J lost 7 bases; unmatched junction nucleotides: 1. Germline CDR1 reads SGHRS; CDR2 reads YFSETQ.

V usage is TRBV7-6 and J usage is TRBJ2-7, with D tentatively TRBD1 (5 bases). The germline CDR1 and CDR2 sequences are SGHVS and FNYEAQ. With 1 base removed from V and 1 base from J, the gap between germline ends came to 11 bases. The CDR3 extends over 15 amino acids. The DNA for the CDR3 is TGTGCCAGCAGCTTAGGACCGACAGCTTCCTACGAGCAGTACTTC. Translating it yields CASSLGPTASYEQYF.

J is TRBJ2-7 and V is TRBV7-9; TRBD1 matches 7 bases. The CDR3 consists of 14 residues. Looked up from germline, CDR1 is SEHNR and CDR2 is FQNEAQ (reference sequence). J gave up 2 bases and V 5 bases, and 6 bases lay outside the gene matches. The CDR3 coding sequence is TGTGCCAGCAGCCCCGACAGGGCCCCCTACGAGCAGTACTTC. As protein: CASSPDRAPYEQYF.

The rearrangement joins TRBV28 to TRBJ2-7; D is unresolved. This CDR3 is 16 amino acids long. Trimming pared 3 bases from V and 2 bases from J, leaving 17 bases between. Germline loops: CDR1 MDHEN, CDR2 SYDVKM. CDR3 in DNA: TGTGCCAGCAGTTTCCGGCAGGCGGACCGTCCCTACGAGCAGTACTTC. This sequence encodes CASSFRQADRPYEQYF. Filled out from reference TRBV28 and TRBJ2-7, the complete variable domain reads DVKVTQSSRYLVKRTGEKVFLECVQDMDHENMFWYRQDPGLGLRLIYFSYDVKMKEKGDIPEGYSVSREKKERFSLILESASTNQTSMYLCASSFRQADRPYEQYFGPGTRLTVT.

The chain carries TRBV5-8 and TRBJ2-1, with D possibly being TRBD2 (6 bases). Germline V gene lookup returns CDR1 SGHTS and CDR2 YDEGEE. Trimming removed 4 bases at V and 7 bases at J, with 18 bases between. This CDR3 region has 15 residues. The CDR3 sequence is CASSLRDLRSNEQFF. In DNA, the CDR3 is TGTGCCAGCAGCCTACGGGACTTGAGATCTAATGAGCAGTTCTTC.

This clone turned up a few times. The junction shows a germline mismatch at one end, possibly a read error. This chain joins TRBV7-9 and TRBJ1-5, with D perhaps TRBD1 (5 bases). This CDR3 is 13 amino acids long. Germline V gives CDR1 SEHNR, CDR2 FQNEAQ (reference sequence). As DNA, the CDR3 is TGTGCCAGCACCTTAGACGGAGGGGAGCCCCAGCATTTT. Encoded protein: CASTLDGGEPQHF.

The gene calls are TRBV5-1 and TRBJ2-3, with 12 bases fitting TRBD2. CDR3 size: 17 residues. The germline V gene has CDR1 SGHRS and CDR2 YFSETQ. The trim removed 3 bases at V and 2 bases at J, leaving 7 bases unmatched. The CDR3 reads CASSSSLAGGDTDTQYF. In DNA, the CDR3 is TGCGCCAGCAGCTCCTCCCTAGCGGGAGGGGACACAGATACGCAGTATTTT.

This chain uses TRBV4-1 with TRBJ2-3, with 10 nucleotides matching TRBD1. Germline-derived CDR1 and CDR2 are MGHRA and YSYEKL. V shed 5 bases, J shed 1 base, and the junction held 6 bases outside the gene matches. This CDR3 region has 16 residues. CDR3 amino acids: CASSRPGTGGTDTQYF. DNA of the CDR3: TGCGCCAGCAGCAGGCCCGGGACAGGGGGCACAGATACGCAGTATTTT.

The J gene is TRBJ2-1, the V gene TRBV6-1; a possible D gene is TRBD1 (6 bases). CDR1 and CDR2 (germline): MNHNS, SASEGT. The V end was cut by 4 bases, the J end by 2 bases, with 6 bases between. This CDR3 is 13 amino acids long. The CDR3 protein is CASSGTAYNEQFF. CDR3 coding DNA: TGTGCCAGCAGTGGGACAGCCTACAATGAGCAGTTCTTC.

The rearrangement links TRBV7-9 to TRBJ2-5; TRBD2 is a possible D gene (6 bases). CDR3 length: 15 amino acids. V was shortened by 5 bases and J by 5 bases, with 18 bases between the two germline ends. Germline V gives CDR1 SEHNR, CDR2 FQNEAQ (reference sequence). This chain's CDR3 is CASSLSTGEYETQYF. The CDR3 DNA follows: TGTGCCAGCAGCCTATCAACGGGGGAGTACGAGACCCAGTACTTC.

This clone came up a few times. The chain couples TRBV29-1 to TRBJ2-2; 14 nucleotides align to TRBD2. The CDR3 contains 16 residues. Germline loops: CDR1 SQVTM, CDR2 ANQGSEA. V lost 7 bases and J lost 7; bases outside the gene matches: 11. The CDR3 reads CSALGLAGAENGELFF. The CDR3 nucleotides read TGCAGCGCTCTGGGACTAGCGGGAGCAGAGAACGGGGAGCTGTTTTTT.

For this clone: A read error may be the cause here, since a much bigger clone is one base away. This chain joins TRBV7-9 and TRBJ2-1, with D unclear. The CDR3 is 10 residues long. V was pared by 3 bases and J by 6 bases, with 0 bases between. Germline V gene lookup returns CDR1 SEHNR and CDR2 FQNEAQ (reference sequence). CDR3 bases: TGTGCCAGCAGCTTCAATGAGCAGTTCTTC. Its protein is CASSFNEQFF.

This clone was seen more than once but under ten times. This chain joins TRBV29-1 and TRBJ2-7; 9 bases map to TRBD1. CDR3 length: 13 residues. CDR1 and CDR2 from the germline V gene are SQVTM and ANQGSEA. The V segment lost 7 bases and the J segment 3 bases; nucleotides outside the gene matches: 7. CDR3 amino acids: CSAETGGDYEQYF. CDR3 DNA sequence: TGCAGCGCCGAGACAGGGGGGGACTACGAGCAGTACTTC.

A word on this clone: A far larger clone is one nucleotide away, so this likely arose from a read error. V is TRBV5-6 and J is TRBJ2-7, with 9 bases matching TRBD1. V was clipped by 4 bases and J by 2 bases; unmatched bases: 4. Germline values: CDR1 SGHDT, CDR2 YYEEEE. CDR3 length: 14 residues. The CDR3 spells CASSDGQGTYEQYF. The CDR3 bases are TGTGCCAGCAGCGATGGACAGGGGACCTACGAGCAGTACTTC.

CDR3 DNA sequence: TGTGCCACCAGCAGAGATAGCCCACCTCAAGCGGGAGCTCCCTACAATGAGCAGTTCTTC. The encoded protein is CATSRDSPPQAGAPYNEQFF. The chain couples TRBV15 to TRBJ2-1; the match to TRBD2 covers 8 bases. CDR1 is LNHNV and CDR2 is YYDKDF in the germline V gene (reference sequence). CDR3 size: 20 residues. The ends lost 0 bases at V and 2 bases at J; junction bases unmatched: 15.

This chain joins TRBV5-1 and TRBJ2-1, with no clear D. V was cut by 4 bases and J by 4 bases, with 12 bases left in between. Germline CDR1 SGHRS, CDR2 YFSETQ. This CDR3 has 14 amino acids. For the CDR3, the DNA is TGCGCCAGCAGCCCGAAGGACGGATACAATGAGCAGTTCTTC. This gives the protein CASSPKDGYNEQFF.

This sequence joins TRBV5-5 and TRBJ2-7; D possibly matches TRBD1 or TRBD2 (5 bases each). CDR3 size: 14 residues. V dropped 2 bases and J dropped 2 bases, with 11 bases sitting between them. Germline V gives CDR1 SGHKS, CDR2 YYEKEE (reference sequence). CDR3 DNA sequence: TGTGCCAGCAGCTTAGAAAGGGGAGCCTACGAGCAGTACTTC. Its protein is CASSLERGAYEQYF.

The CDR3 DNA reads TGCAGCGTTGGGGTGGGTACCTACGAGCAGTACTTC. Translating it yields CSVGVGTYEQYF. The chain links TRBV29-1 to TRBJ2-7; D is uncertain. The CDR3 runs 12 residues. Trimming left V 4 bases short and J 2 bases short, with 9 bases between. CDR1 SQVTM and CDR2 ANQGSEA come from the germline V gene.

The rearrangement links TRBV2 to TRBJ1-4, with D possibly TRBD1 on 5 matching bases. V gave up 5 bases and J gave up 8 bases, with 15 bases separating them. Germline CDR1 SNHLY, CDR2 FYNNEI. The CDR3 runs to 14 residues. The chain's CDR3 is CASSPDTTGEKLFF. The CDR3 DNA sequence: TGTGCCAGCAGTCCGGACACCACGGGCGAAAAACTGTTTTTT.

CDR3 nucleotides: TGTGCCAGCAGTGATTCTGGTAGCTCCTACAATGAGCAGTTCTTC. Protein: CASSDSGSSYNEQFF. The genes are TRBV2 and TRBJ2-1; D remains unclear. CDR3 length: 15 residues. The V gene's germline CDR1 is SNHLY and CDR2 FYNNEI. V was clipped by 3 bases and J by 0 bases, with 9 bases between them.